This is a list of T cell receptor beta chains from one sample in a study of T cell changes during pregnancy in multiple sclerosis. TCRdb's table, derived via immunoSEQ multiplex PCR, lists solely in-frame clones and lacks some. In the table there are over 70,000 clones, around 90% of which are singletons. Sequenced here: peripheral blood, sampled in the first trimester of pregnancy. Receptors were obtained from a female donor in good health, enrolled as a control in a pregnancy study. Both conserved end residues are part of each CDR3. The D gene is left open where the match is weak. Clone size is stated in some rows and not others, as once, few, many or a class when expanded.

D gene: .
clone size: .
V gene: TRBV27
J gene: TRBJ2-7
CDR3 DNA: TGTGCCAGCGGATGGGCGGGGGCGGAGGGCGAGCAGTACTTC
CDR3 protein: CASGWAGAEGEQYF

D gene: .
clone size: few
V gene: TRBV19
J gene: TRBJ1-5
CDR3 DNA: TGTGCCAGTGGGGGGCCGGGGGGTCAGCCCCAGCATTTT
CDR3 protein: CASGGPGGQPQHF

D gene: .
clone size: .
V gene: TRBV10-3
J gene: TRBJ1-2
CDR3 DNA: TGTGCCATCAGTGAGACAGAGCCTGGCTATGGCTACACCTTC
CDR3 protein: CAISETEPGYGYTF

D gene: TRBD2
clone size: .
V gene: TRBV25-1
J gene: TRBJ2-5
CDR3 DNA: TGTGCCAGCAGTAGGTTGTCAGCGGGGGAAGAGACCCAGTACTTC
CDR3 protein: CASSRLSAGEETQYF

D gene: .
clone size: once
V gene: TRBV29-1
J gene: TRBJ2-2
CDR3 DNA: TGCAGCGTTGCGGGGGTAGGCGGGGAGCTGTTTTTT
CDR3 protein: CSVAGVGGELFF

D gene: TRBD1
clone size: .
V gene: TRBV28
J gene: TRBJ1-3
CDR3 DNA: TGTGCCAGCAGGGGTCCGGGACAGGGGAGCAACACCATATATTTT
CDR3 protein: CASRGPGQGSNTIYF

D gene: .
clone size: .
V gene: TRBV28
J gene: TRBJ1-2
CDR3 DNA: TGTGCCAGCAGTTTAACTGGTGGCTACACCTTC
CDR3 protein: CASSLTGGYTF

D gene: TRBD1
clone size: .
V gene: TRBV6-1
J gene: TRBJ2-7
CDR3 DNA: TGTGCCAGCAGTGAAGGACAGGGGGCGTCCTACGAGCAGTACTTC
CDR3 protein: CASSEGQGASYEQYF

D gene: .
clone size: .
V gene: TRBV6-1
J gene: TRBJ1-5
CDR3 DNA: TGTGCCAGCAGTGTATTTGCCGCCGAGAGCAATCAGCCCCAGCATTTT
CDR3 protein: CASSVFAAESNQPQHF

D gene: TRBD2
clone size: .
V gene: TRBV27
J gene: TRBJ2-1
CDR3 DNA: TGTGCCAGCAGTATCGTGGGACTAGCGGTATACAATGAGCAGTTCTTC
CDR3 protein: CASSIVGLAVYNEQFF

D gene: TRBD2
clone size: once
V gene: TRBV5-4
J gene: TRBJ2-7
CDR3 DNA: TGTGCCAGCAGCCCCGGGACTAGCAGTTACGAGCAGTACTTC
CDR3 protein: CASSPGTSSYEQYF

D gene: TRBD2
clone size: .
V gene: TRBV7-8
J gene: TRBJ2-7
CDR3 DNA: TGTGCCAGCAGCTTAGTTTCTAGCGGGAGCGAGCAGTACTTC
CDR3 protein: CASSLVSSGSEQYF

D gene: .
clone size: .
V gene: TRBV6-1
J gene: TRBJ1-2
CDR3 DNA: TGTGCCAGCAGTGAAGCGAACAGGGTTCGTGGCTACACCTTC
CDR3 protein: CASSEANRVRGYTF

D gene: .
clone size: .
V gene: TRBV30
J gene: TRBJ1-5
CDR3 DNA: TGTGCCTGGAGTCCGTCACTCGTCGGCAATCAGCCCCAGCATTTT
CDR3 protein: CAWSPSLVGNQPQHF

D gene: .
clone size: .
V gene: TRBV4-1
J gene: TRBJ2-5
CDR3 DNA: TGCGCCAGCAGCCCACGGCAACGTATAGCTCAAGAGACCCAGTACTTC
CDR3 protein: CASSPRQRIAQETQYF

D gene: TRBD2
clone size: .
V gene: TRBV5-1
J gene: TRBJ2-1
CDR3 DNA: TGCGCCAGCAGCTTGGAAGCGGGAGGGCCAAATGAGCAGTTCTTC
CDR3 protein: CASSLEAGGPNEQFF

D gene: .
clone size: .
V gene: TRBV28
J gene: TRBJ1-5
CDR3 DNA: TGTGCCAGCAGGAGGGAGCGGGCAAAGTCGCATTTT
CDR3 protein: CASRRERAKSHF

D gene: .
clone size: .
V gene: TRBV28
J gene: TRBJ1-1
CDR3 DNA: TGTGCCAGCAGTTTAAGCGACAGGCGAACGGCTGAAGCTTTCTTT
CDR3 protein: CASSLSDRRTAEAFF

D gene: .
clone size: .
V gene: TRBV6-4
J gene: TRBJ1-4
CDR3 DNA: TGTGCCAGCAGTGTCAGGCTCGTCGAAAAACTGTTTTTT
CDR3 protein: CASSVRLVEKLFF

D gene: .
clone size: .
V gene: TRBV19
J gene: TRBJ1-5
CDR3 DNA: TGTGCCAGTAGTACCCTGTTAAGGGGTTACAATCAGCCCCAGCATTTT
CDR3 protein: CASSTLLRGYNQPQHF

D gene: .
clone size: .
V gene: TRBV18
J gene: TRBJ1-1
CDR3 DNA: TGTGCCAGCTCACCAATAAGCGGGCAGAACACTGAAGCTTTCTTT
CDR3 protein: CASSPISGQNTEAFF

D gene: .
clone size: .
V gene: TRBV2
J gene: TRBJ2-7
CDR3 DNA: TGTGCCAGCAGTGAAGATGGCTCATTATCCTACGAGCAGTACTTC
CDR3 protein: CASSEDGSLSYEQYF

D gene: TRBD2
clone size: .
V gene: TRBV18
J gene: TRBJ2-5
CDR3 DNA: TGTGCCAGCTCTCAACGGGGACGGGAGGTTAAAGAGACCCAGTACTTC
CDR3 protein: CASSQRGREVKETQYF

D gene: .
clone size: .
V gene: TRBV5-6
J gene: TRBJ1-1
CDR3 DNA: TGTGCCAGCAGCTTGAGGAAGGGAACAGGGTGGGGTTTCTTT
CDR3 protein: CASSLRKGTGWGFF

D gene: .
clone size: .
V gene: TRBV27
J gene: TRBJ2-7
CDR3 DNA: TGTGCCAGCAGTCGACCCGGGATTAGCTACGAGCAGTACTTC
CDR3 protein: CASSRPGISYEQYF

D gene: .
clone size: .
V gene: TRBV5-1
J gene: TRBJ1-4
CDR3 DNA: TGCGCCAGCAGCTTTGGTCAGACAACTAATGAAAAACTGTTTTTT
CDR3 protein: CASSFGQTTNEKLFF

D gene: .
clone size: .
V gene: TRBV21-1
J gene: TRBJ1-1
CDR3 DNA: TGTGCCAGCAGTGACAGAACTAACACTGAAGCTTTCTTT
CDR3 protein: CASSDRTNTEAFF

D gene: TRBD2
clone size: .
V gene: TRBV6-4
J gene: TRBJ2-4
CDR3 DNA: TGTGCCAGCAGTTCTATAGCGGGGGGTGACATTCAGTACTTC
CDR3 protein: CASSSIAGGDIQYF

D gene: .
clone size: .
V gene: TRBV19
J gene: TRBJ1-3
CDR3 DNA: TGTGCCAGTAGTATTCTTGGGCTCGGCCGACTATCCATTTCTGGAAACACCATATATTTT
CDR3 protein: CASSILGLGRLSISGNTIYF

D gene: TRBD2
clone size: .
V gene: TRBV4-2
J gene: TRBJ2-3
CDR3 DNA: TGTGCCAGCAGCCAAGGACTAGCGGGAGTCCGATTCACAGATACGCAGTATTTT
CDR3 protein: CASSQGLAGVRFTDTQYF

D gene: TRBD2
clone size: .
V gene: TRBV6-6
J gene: TRBJ2-7
CDR3 DNA: TGTGCCAGCAGTTACTCTAGCGGGATATACGAGCAGTACTTC
CDR3 protein: CASSYSSGIYEQYF

D gene: .
clone size: once
V gene: TRBV28
J gene: TRBJ1-1
CDR3 DNA: TGTGCCAGCAGTTTATATGGGCTGGGGGCGCGGGGGGAAGCTTTCTTT
CDR3 protein: CASSLYGLGARGEAFF

D gene: TRBD2
clone size: .
V gene: TRBV2
J gene: TRBJ2-1
CDR3 DNA: TGTGCCAGCACCAGCGGGAGGGGGGATGAGCAGTTCTTC
CDR3 protein: CASTSGRGDEQFF

D gene: .
clone size: .
V gene: TRBV29-1
J gene: TRBJ2-7
CDR3 DNA: TGCAGCGTTGAAGAGAGGGACGAGCAGTACTTC
CDR3 protein: CSVEERDEQYF

D gene: TRBD1
clone size: .
V gene: TRBV7-9
J gene: TRBJ2-3
CDR3 DNA: TGTGCCAGCAGCTATCACAGGGGCCGCCTCACAGATACGCAGTATTTT
CDR3 protein: CASSYHRGRLTDTQYF

D gene: .
clone size: .
V gene: TRBV5-1
J gene: TRBJ2-1
CDR3 DNA: TGCGCCAGCAGCTTCCGCCCGAGCTCCTACAATGAGCAGTTCTTC
CDR3 protein: CASSFRPSSYNEQFF

D gene: TRBD1
clone size: .
V gene: TRBV19
J gene: TRBJ2-3
CDR3 DNA: TGTGCCAGTAGTATAGGACAGGGGGCACAGTATTTT
CDR3 protein: CASSIGQGAQYF